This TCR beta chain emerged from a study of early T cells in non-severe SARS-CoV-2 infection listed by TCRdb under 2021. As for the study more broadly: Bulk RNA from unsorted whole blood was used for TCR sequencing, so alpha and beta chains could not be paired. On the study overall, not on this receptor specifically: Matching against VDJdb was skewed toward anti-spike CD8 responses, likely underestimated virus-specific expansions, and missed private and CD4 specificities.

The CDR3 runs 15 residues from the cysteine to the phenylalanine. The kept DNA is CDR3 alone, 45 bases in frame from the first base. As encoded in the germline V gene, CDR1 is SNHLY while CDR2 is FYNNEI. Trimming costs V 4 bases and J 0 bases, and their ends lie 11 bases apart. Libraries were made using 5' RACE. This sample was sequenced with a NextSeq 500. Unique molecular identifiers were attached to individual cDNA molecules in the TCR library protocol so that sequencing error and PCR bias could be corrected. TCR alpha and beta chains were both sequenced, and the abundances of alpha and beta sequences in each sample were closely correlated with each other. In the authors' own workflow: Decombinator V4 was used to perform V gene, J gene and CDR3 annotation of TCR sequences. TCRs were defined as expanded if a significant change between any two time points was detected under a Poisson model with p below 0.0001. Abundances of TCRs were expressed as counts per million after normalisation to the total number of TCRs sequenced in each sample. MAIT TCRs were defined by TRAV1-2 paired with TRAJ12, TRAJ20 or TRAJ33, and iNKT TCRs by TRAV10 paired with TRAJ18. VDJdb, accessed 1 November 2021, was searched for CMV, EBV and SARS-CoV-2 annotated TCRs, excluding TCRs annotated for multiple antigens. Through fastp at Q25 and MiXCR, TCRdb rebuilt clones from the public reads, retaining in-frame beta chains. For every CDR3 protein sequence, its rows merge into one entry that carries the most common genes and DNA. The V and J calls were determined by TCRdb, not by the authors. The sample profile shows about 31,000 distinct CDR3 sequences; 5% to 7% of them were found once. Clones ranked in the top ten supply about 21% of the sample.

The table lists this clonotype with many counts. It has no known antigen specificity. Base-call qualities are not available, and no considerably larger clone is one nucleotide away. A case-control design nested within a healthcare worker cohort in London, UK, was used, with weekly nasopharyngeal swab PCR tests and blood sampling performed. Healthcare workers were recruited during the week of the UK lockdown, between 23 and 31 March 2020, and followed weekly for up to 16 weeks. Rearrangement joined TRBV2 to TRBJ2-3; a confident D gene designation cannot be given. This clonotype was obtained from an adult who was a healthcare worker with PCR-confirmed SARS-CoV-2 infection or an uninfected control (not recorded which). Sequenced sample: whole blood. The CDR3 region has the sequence CASSGLDISTDTQYF. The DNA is TGTGCCAGCAGTGGGCTAGATATTAGCACAGATACGCAGTATTTT.